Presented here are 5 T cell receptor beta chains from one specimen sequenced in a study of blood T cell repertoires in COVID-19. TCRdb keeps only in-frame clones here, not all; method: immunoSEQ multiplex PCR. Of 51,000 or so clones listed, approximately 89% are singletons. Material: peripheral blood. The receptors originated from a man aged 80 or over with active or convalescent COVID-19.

The CDR3, as DNA: TGTGCCAGCAGCTTACGAGGACAGGGGAGAGATACGCAGTATTTT. It translates to CASSLRGQGRDTQYF. This chain connects TRBV7-6 to TRBJ2-3, with 9 bases lining up with TRBD1. The germline CDR1 and CDR2 sequences are SGHVS and FNYEAQ. Trimming removed 2 bases from V and 5 bases from J; junction bases left unmatched: 5. There are 15 residues in the CDR3. Combining the CDR3 with reference TRBV7-6 and TRBJ2-3 gives the whole variable domain GAGVSQSPRYKVTKRGQDVALRCDPISGHVSLYWYRQALGQGPEFLTYFNYEAQQDKSGLPNDRFSAERPEGSISTLTIQRTEQRDSAMYRCASSLRGQGRDTQYFGPGTRLTVL.

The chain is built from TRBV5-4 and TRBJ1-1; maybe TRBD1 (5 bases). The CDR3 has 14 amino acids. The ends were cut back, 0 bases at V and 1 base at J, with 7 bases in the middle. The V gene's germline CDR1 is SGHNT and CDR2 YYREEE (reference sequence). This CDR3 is CASSLEGSNTEAFF. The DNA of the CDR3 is TGTGCCAGCAGCTTGGAGGGGTCGAACACTGAAGCTTTCTTT.

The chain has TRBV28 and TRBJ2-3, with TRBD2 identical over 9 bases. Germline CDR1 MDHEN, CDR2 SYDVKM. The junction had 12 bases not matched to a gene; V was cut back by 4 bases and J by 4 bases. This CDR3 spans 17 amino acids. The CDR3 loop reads CASSSPYSGRGPDTQYF. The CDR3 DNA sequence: TGTGCCAGCAGTTCACCCTATAGCGGGAGAGGGCCAGATACGCAGTATTTT.

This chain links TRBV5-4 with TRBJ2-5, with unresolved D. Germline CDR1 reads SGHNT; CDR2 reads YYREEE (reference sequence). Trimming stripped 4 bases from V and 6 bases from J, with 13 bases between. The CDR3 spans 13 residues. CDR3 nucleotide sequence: TGTGCCAGCAGCGATACTACCCTAAAGACCCAGTACTTC. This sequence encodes CASSDTTLKTQYF.

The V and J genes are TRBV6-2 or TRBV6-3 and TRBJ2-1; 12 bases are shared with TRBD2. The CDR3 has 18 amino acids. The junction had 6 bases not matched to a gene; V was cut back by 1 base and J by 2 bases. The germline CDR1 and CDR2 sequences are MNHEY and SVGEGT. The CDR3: CASSYFLAGGPAYNEQFF. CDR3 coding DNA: TGTGCCAGCAGTTACTTCCTAGCGGGGGGGCCCGCCTACAATGAGCAGTTCTTC.